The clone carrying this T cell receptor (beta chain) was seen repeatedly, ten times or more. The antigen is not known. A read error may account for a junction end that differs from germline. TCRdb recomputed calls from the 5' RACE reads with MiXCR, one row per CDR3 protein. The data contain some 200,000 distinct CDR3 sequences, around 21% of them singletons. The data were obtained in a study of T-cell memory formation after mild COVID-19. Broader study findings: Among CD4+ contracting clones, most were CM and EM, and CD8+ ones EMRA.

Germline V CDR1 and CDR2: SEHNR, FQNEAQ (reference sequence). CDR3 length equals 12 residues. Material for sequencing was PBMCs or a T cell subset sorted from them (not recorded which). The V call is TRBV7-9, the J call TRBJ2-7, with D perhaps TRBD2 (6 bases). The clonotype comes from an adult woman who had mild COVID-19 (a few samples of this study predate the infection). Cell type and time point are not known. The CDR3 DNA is TGTGCCAGCAGTTTAGCGGCCTACGAGCAGTACTTC. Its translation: CASSLAAYEQYF.